The rows below give T cell receptor beta chains drawn from one sample of a study of T cells after yellow fever vaccination. Via MiXCR, TCRdb re-called the 5' RACE reads, giving one row per CDR3 protein. The table lists 300,000 to 400,000 distinct CDR3 sequences, approximately 12% of them singletons, with more than 3% in the top ten. The source was CD4+ T cells sorted from PBMCs, collected 15 days after the yellow fever booster vaccination. Source of these receptors: a man aged 18 to 30 who received the YFV17D yellow fever vaccine. CDR3s include the opening cysteine and the closing phenylalanine or tryptophan. A D gene is named only where the DNA matches it firmly. Clone size is not always given. Where it is, it says once, few, many or a class for expanded clones.

clone size,D gene,V gene,J gene,CDR3 DNA,CDR3 protein
.,TRBD2,TRBV9,TRBJ2-5,TGTGCCAGCAGCACGGCGGGGGGCCAGGGGACCCAGTACTTC,CASSTAGGQGTQYF
few,TRBD1,TRBV15,TRBJ1-2,TGTGCCACCAGCAGACGACTCGGACAGGCTAACTATGGCTACACCTTC,CATSRRLGQANYGYTF
.,.,TRBV20-1,TRBJ1-2,TGCAGTGCTAGAGATCGGCGGGGGCCTAACTATGGCTACACCTTC,CSARDRRGPNYGYTF
few,.,TRBV10-2,TRBJ1-2,TGCGCCAGCGGCAGTGGCACAGGGTCCTCTGGCTACACCTTC,CASGSGTGSSGYTF
.,TRBD1,TRBV6-6,TRBJ2-7,TGTGCCAGCGGTGGACAGGAGACTTACGAGCAGTACTTC,CASGGQETYEQYF
few,TRBD1,TRBV9,TRBJ1-1,TGTGCCAGCAGCAAACAGGGGGCCGGGACGCACACTGAAGCTTTCTTT,CASSKQGAGTHTEAFF
.,TRBD2,TRBV9,TRBJ2-1,TGTGCCAGCAGCGTAGGTCTGGCGGGGGGGCATGATGAGCAGTTCTTC,CASSVGLAGGHDEQFF
few,.,TRBV20-1,TRBJ1-1,TGCAGTGCCTTATCCTGGGGCACTGAAGCTTTCTTT,CSALSWGTEAFF
.,.,TRBV2,TRBJ2-4,TGTGCCAGCAGTGAAGGGCAGGTCTCGAGTTACATTCAGTACTTC,CASSEGQVSSYIQYF
.,.,TRBV13,TRBJ1-1,TGTGCCAGCAACCGACAGTACGGCACTGAAGCTTTCTTT,CASNRQYGTEAFF
.,.,TRBV5-1,TRBJ2-3,TGCGCCAGCAATAATGCAGATACGCAGTATTTT,CASNNADTQYF
few,.,TRBV7-2,TRBJ2-3,TGTGCCAGCAGCTTAGTAGCGGACACAGATACGCAGTATTTT,CASSLVADTDTQYF
.,TRBD2,TRBV12-3/TRBV12-4,TRBJ2-1,TGTGCCAGCATATCATATGTAGCGGGGATAGACAATGAGCAGTTCTTC,CASISYVAGIDNEQFF
.,.,TRBV12-3/TRBV12-4,TRBJ2-7,TGTGCCAGCAGTTTCCGCAGACCCTACGAGCAGTACTTC,CASSFRRPYEQYF
few,.,TRBV6-1,TRBJ1-4,TGTGCCAGCAGTGAATTGGGCGGCATCGGAGAAAAACTGTTTTTT,CASSELGGIGEKLFF
.,.,TRBV6-5,TRBJ2-5,TGTGCCAGCAGTTACCCGAGTGGGACCCAGTACTTC,CASSYPSGTQYF
.,TRBD1,TRBV24-1,TRBJ1-1,TGTGCCACCAGTGATCCGTCCGGGACAGGACATGAAGCTTTCTTT,CATSDPSGTGHEAFF
few,.,TRBV30,TRBJ1-2,TGTGCCTGGAGTGTAGGGGGAAGAAGGAACTATGGCTACACCTTC,CAWSVGGRRNYGYTF
.,.,TRBV25-1,TRBJ2-1,TGTGCCAGCAGTGAATGGAGGGGACAGACGACCGATGAGCAGTTCTTC,CASSEWRGQTTDEQFF
.,.,TRBV27,TRBJ1-2,TGTGCCAGCGGTAAGCGGGACACTGCTGGCTACACCTTC,CASGKRDTAGYTF
few,TRBD1,TRBV18,TRBJ2-3,TGTGCCAGCTCACCTATGGGACAGACCTTCACAGATACGCAGTATTTT,CASSPMGQTFTDTQYF
.,.,TRBV5-5,TRBJ2-5,TGTGCCAGCAGCTTTGGCAACCTGGGAGAGACCCAGTACTTC,CASSFGNLGETQYF
.,TRBD2,TRBV5-1,TRBJ2-5,TGCGCCAGCATGGAAAGCGGGGGGCAAGAGACCCAGTACTTC,CASMESGGQETQYF
.,.,TRBV5-1,TRBJ2-5,TGCGCCAGCAGCCCGTACAGGGATGGGGAGACCCAGTACTTC,CASSPYRDGETQYF
many,.,TRBV10-3,TRBJ2-7,TGTGCCATCGGAGCACAGGGAGGCAACGAGCAGTACTTC,CAIGAQGGNEQYF
few,.,TRBV12-3/TRBV12-4,TRBJ1-6,TGTGCCAGCAGTAAACACTCAGGGGCTATGAATTCACCCCTCCACTTT,CASSKHSGAMNSPLHF
.,TRBD1,TRBV20-1,TRBJ1-5,TGCAGTGCTGTAACAACAGGGGGCACTCAGCCCCAGCATTTT,CSAVTTGGTQPQHF
.,TRBD1,TRBV7-9,TRBJ1-3,TGTGCCAGCAGCCTTGACAGGGAGGAACACACCATATATTTT,CASSLDREEHTIYF
few,.,TRBV7-8,TRBJ1-1,TGTGCCAGCAGCTTACAGGGGATAGGTGAAGCTTTCTTT,CASSLQGIGEAFF
.,.,TRBV20-1,TRBJ2-5,TGCAGTGCTAGAGATTCGGGGACCCAGTACTTC,CSARDSGTQYF
once,.,TRBV6-2/TRBV6-3,TRBJ2-3,TGTGCCAGCAAATCGCAGGGGCCGCCCCAGGATACGCAGTATTTT,CASKSQGPPQDTQYF
many,TRBD2,TRBV20-1,TRBJ2-3,TGCAGTGTCGAATACGGCGGGAGTTTCACAGATACGCAGTATTTT,CSVEYGGSFTDTQYF
many,.,TRBV7-2,TRBJ2-1,TGTGCCAGCAGCATGGCCCCAGGGACTGAGCAGTTCTTC,CASSMAPGTEQFF
few,TRBD2,TRBV7-3,TRBJ2-1,TGTGCCAGCAGCTCTTTAGCGGGGGGTTATGAGCAGTTCTTC,CASSSLAGGYEQFF
few,TRBD2,TRBV3-1,TRBJ2-1,TGTGCCAGCAGCCATCCGGGACTAGGTGCCATCAATGAGCAGTTCTTC,CASSHPGLGAINEQFF
.,.,TRBV7-9,TRBJ2-7,TGTGCCAGCACCCTGGAGAGGGGATACGAGCAGTACTTC,CASTLERGYEQYF
.,TRBD2,TRBV4-1,TRBJ2-3,TGCGCCAGCAGCCAAGCCCCTAGCGGGGGGGCGATTCGGTATACGCAGTATTTT,CASSQAPSGGAIRYTQYF
few,.,TRBV27,TRBJ2-1,TGTGCCAGCAGTTTACTGGGGGGGCCTGGTGAGCAGTTCTTC,CASSLLGGPGEQFF
few,TRBD1,TRBV29-1,TRBJ2-1,TGCAGCGTCCGACAGGGTTACAATGAGCAGTTCTTC,CSVRQGYNEQFF
.,.,TRBV6-1,TRBJ1-1,TGTGCCAGCAGTGACAGGGAAATCACTGAAGCTTTCTTT,CASSDREITEAFF
.,TRBD1,TRBV7-2,TRBJ2-3,TGTGCCAGCAGCCGATCGACAGGGATGGGAGATACGCAGTATTTT,CASSRSTGMGDTQYF
.,.,TRBV12-3/TRBV12-4,TRBJ2-3,TGTGCCAGCAGTTTAGGAGGGTATATTTCAGATACGCAGTATTTT,CASSLGGYISDTQYF
few,TRBD1,TRBV29-1,TRBJ1-2,TGCAGCGTTGAAAAGGGGACAGGGCGACAATTAGGTGGCTACACCTTC,CSVEKGTGRQLGGYTF
.,TRBD1,TRBV20-1,TRBJ2-3,TGCAGTGCTACGAAAACCGGGACAGGGGACCAGTATTTT,CSATKTGTGDQYF
many,.,TRBV10-3,TRBJ2-7,TGTGCCATCAGTGACGTGGTTGCCGAGCAGTACTTC,CAISDVVAEQYF
.,.,TRBV7-7,TRBJ2-5,TGTGCCAGCAGCTTACTCCAGGGCCAAGAGACCCAGTACTTC,CASSLLQGQETQYF
few,TRBD1,TRBV6-5,TRBJ1-4,TGTGCCAGCAGTTACCTACCGCAAGGGACAGGGTTCGGTCGAAAACTGTTTTTT,CASSYLPQGTGFGRKLFF
few,.,TRBV24-1,TRBJ2-3,TGTGCCACCAGTGATCCCGGGTCTTCAGATACGCAGTATTTT,CATSDPGSSDTQYF
few,.,TRBV6-5,TRBJ1-1,TGTGCCAGCAGTTACTCAACAGGGTTGAACACTGAAGCTTTCTTT,CASSYSTGLNTEAFF
few,.,TRBV18,TRBJ2-7,TGTGCCAGCTCACCGGCGGTCGGCTACGAGCAGTACTTC,CASSPAVGYEQYF
.,.,TRBV29-1,TRBJ1-2,TGCAGCGCTGGACATACCTATGGCTACACCTTC,CSAGHTYGYTF
.,TRBD1,TRBV18,TRBJ2-4,TGTGCCAGCTCACCTCCCAGGGGGCGGCGGGCGGCGGACATTCAGTACTTC,CASSPPRGRRAADIQYF
few,.,TRBV30,TRBJ1-2,TGTGCCTGGGACAGCCGGGTGCCGGGCTACACCTTC,CAWDSRVPGYTF
few,.,TRBV6-5,TRBJ2-7,TGTGCCAGCAGTTACTCGACAGCAGGGGACGAGCAGTACTTC,CASSYSTAGDEQYF
few,.,TRBV5-1,TRBJ2-2,TGCGCCAGCAGCTTGACGGGGGGCCGGACCGGGGAGCTGTTTTTT,CASSLTGGRTGELFF
few,.,TRBV3-1,TRBJ1-2,TGTGCCAGCAGCCGGGGAGACTATGGCTACACCTTC,CASSRGDYGYTF
few,TRBD2,TRBV7-9,TRBJ2-1,TGTGCCAGCAGCTTAGGCGCTAGCGGTGCTCTCGACGAGCAGTTCTTC,CASSLGASGALDEQFF
.,.,TRBV11-2,TRBJ2-5,TGTGCCAGCAGCTTACCAGGGTGGGAGACCCAGTACTTC,CASSLPGWETQYF